The 24 T cell receptor beta chains presented below share a single source sample, sequenced in a study of cytomegalovirus exposure and HLA in healthy donors. Here immunoSEQ multiplex PCR was the method, and the copy in TCRdb shows in-frame clones only, minus some. The data hold fewer than 200,000 clones, with 96% observed a single time. The sample was PBMCs. The receptors were sampled from a woman under 30 in good health and CMV-seronegative.

CDR3 sequence reads: CASSLSGGPGELFF. Here the CDR3 DNA reads TGTGCCAGCAGCCTCTCGGGAGGGCCCGGGGAGCTGTTTTTT. The chain recombines TRBV7-3 with TRBJ2-2; 8 bases map to TRBD2. Trimming removed 5 bases from V and 6 bases from J; junction bases left unmatched: 5. The CDR3 sequence is 14 residues long. Germline CDR1 is SGHTA and CDR2 is FQGTGA.

V is TRBV5-4 and J is TRBJ2-2; 7 bases fit TRBD1. The V and J ends lost 1 base and 1 base, in that order; junction bases with no gene match: 1. The CDR3 is 15 amino acids. Germline CDR1 reads SGHNT; CDR2 reads YYREEE (reference sequence). CDR3 residues: CASSLRTGNTGELFF. The CDR3 region has the DNA TGTGCCAGCAGCTTGCGGACAGGGAACACCGGGGAGCTGTTTTTT.

This clone was recorded once. The chain uses TRBV9 and TRBJ2-5; 8 nucleotides match TRBD2. J gave up 4 bases and V 1 base, and 9 bases lay outside the gene matches. CDR3 length: 16 amino acids. Germline lookup yields CDR1 SGDLS and CDR2 YYNGEE. CDR3 nucleotide sequence: TGTGCCAGCAGCGTAAGGAACGGGGGGGCCGGAGAGACCCAGTACTTC. Amino acid sequence: CASSVRNGGAGETQYF.

The count of this clone is one. This chain links TRBV5-6 with TRBJ1-3, with D hard to call. Per the germline V gene, CDR1 is SGHDT and CDR2 is YYEEEE. With 4 bases removed from V and 0 bases from J, the gap between germline ends came to 14 bases. This CDR3 is built from 16 residues. CDR3 bases: TGTGCCAGCAGCCCCTTGCGGGGTGCCTCTGGAAACACCATATATTTT. Its translation is CASSPLRGASGNTIYF.

This chain uses TRBV4-1 with TRBJ2-7; TRBD1 agrees at 10 bases. The V and J ends lost 4 bases and 2 bases, in that order; junction bases with no gene match: 5. There are 15 residues in the CDR3. Germline lookup yields CDR1 MGHRA and CDR2 YSYEKL. CDR3 protein: CASSLGTGETYEQYF. Here the CDR3 DNA reads TGCGCCAGCAGCCTCGGGACAGGGGAGACCTACGAGCAGTACTTC.

The chain is built from TRBV6-5 and TRBJ1-1; D is unresolved. Germline CDR1 and CDR2: MNHEY and SVGAGI. The CDR3 is 13 residues long. Trimming shortened V by 7 bases and J by 1 base, and 10 bases separated the two germline ends. Here the CDR3 DNA reads TGTGCCAGCATCAACGGGGAGAACACTGAAGCTTTCTTT. The encoded protein is CASINGENTEAFF.

The rearrangement uses TRBV2 and TRBJ1-2; 10 bases agree with TRBD1. Germline lookup yields CDR1 SNHLY and CDR2 FYNNEI. The J segment lost 8 bases and the V segment lost 6 bases, leaving 9 bases of the junction unmatched. This CDR3 has 14 residues. The chain's CDR3 is CASSPGQGPGGYTF. The CDR3 DNA follows: TGTGCCAGCAGCCCGGGACAGGGGCCGGGCGGCTACACCTTC.

This chain links TRBV4-2 with TRBJ2-7; unclear D gene. Germline CDR1 is LGHNA and CDR2 is YNFKEQ. Trimming left V 1 base short and J 0 bases short, with 10 bases between. This CDR3 contains 15 residues. The CDR3: CASSQAVSVSYEQYF. The CDR3 nucleotides are TGTGCCAGCAGCCAAGCAGTCTCAGTCTCCTACGAGCAGTACTTC.

This clone has only one observation. This rearrangement joins TRBV7-2 to TRBJ1-1, with 7 bases aligning to TRBD1. CDR1 is SGHTA and CDR2 is FQGNSA in the germline V gene. The CDR3 contains 10 residues. V shed 11 bases and J 7 bases; nucleotides not matched to a gene: 4. CDR3: CAGGQFEAFF. CDR3 DNA: TGTGCCGGGGGACAGTTTGAAGCTTTCTTT.

The chain uses TRBV30 and TRBJ1-4; D not resolved. Germline V lookup: CDR1 GTSNPN, CDR2 SVGIG (reference sequence). The CDR3 has 12 amino acids. The germline V and J ends were trimmed by 8 bases and 0 bases, with 7 bases remaining between them. The CDR3 sequence: CAVPATNEKLFF. Here the CDR3 DNA reads TGTGCCGTTCCGGCAACTAATGAAAAACTGTTTTTT. The whole variable domain, filled in from reference TRBV30 and TRBJ1-4, reads SQTIHQWPATLVQPVGSPLSLECTVEGTSNPNLYWYRQAAGRGLQLLFYSVGIGQISSEVPQNLSASRPQDRQFILSSKKLLLSDSGFYLCAVPATNEKLFFGSGTQLSVL.

This clone appeared a single time. The chain uses TRBV7-9 and TRBJ1-2; 10 nucleotides line up with TRBD1. With V trimmed by 5 bases and J by 4 bases, 7 bases remained unmatched. This CDR3 is built from 15 residues. Germline assignment: CDR1 SEHNR and CDR2 FQNEAQ (reference sequence). The chain's CDR3 is CASSTGTGDIYGYTF. The CDR3 bases are TGTGCCAGCAGCACCGGGACAGGGGATATCTATGGCTACACCTTC.

This chain links TRBV2 with TRBJ1-4; TRBD1 agrees at 10 bases. This CDR3 is built from 13 residues. From germline, CDR1 is SNHLY and CDR2 FYNNEI. The V gene end was trimmed by 7 bases and the J gene end by 7 bases; junction bases not matched to a gene: 3. The CDR3 DNA follows: TGTGCCAGCAAGGGGGACAGGGGTGAAAAACTGTTTTTT. Its translation is CASKGDRGEKLFF.

J is TRBJ2-1 and V is TRBV29-1, with 11 nucleotides matching TRBD2. The ends lost 7 bases at V and 6 bases at J; junction bases unmatched: 8. CDR3 length: 14 residues. Germline CDR1 SQVTM, CDR2 ANQGSEA. The CDR3 coding sequence is TGCAGCGCGATAGCGGGGGGGCCACTCAATGAGCAGTTCTTC. Translated: CSAIAGGPLNEQFF.

This rearrangement joins TRBV7-3 to TRBJ2-3, with TRBD1 identical over 10 bases. Trimming took 5 bases from V and 3 from J; bases not matched to a gene: 2. This CDR3 has 14 amino acids. Germline V CDR1 and CDR2: SGHTA, FQGTGA. CDR3 in amino acids: CASSRTGGTDTQYF. In nucleotides, the CDR3 is TGTGCCAGCAGCCGGACAGGGGGGACAGATACGCAGTATTTT.

J is TRBJ2-5 and V is TRBV6-5; D may be TRBD1 (5 bases). The CDR3 sequence is 14 residues long. Trimming removed 2 bases from V and 0 bases from J, with 7 bases in between. Germline CDR1 and CDR2: MNHEY and SVGAGI. In DNA form, the CDR3 reads TGTGCCAGCAGTTACGACAGAGACCAAGAGACCCAGTACTTC. Protein product: CASSYDRDQETQYF.

The V and J genes are TRBV6-6 and TRBJ1-6; a weak D match, TRBD1 (5 bases). Germline CDR1 is MNHNY and CDR2 is SVGAGI (reference sequence). Trimming shortened V by 4 bases and J by 8 bases, and 12 bases separated the two germline ends. The CDR3 sequence is 14 residues long. The CDR3, as DNA: TGTGCCAGCAGTTCCCGGCGGGACCATTCACCCCTCCACTTT. Translation: CASSSRRDHSPLHF.

J is TRBJ2-5 and V is TRBV5-6, with a possible D match to TRBD2 (6 bases). V gave up 1 base and J gave up 1 base, with 11 bases separating them. CDR3 length: 15 residues. Germline assignment: CDR1 SGHDT and CDR2 YYEEEE. The CDR3 DNA sequence: TGTGCCAGCAGCTTGTATGGGGGGACCCAAGAGACCCAGTACTTC. Amino acids: CASSLYGGTQETQYF.

V and J are TRBV5-6 and TRBJ1-6; 11 positions agree with TRBD1. J was trimmed by 9 bases and V by 2 bases; bases with no gene match: 7. The CDR3 has 16 residues. The germline gives CDR1 SGHDT, CDR2 YYEEEE. The CDR3 nucleotides read TGTGCCAGCAGCTTTTTGGGGGACAGGGGGACTTCACCCCTCCACTTT. It encodes CASSFLGDRGTSPLHF.

The chain couples TRBV7-6 to TRBJ1-1, with a tentative D call TRBD1 (5 bases). V was trimmed by 6 bases and J by 0 bases, leaving 8 bases between them. In germline, CDR1 is SGHVS, CDR2 FNYEAQ. The CDR3 spans 13 residues. The CDR3: CASRQALNTEAFF. CDR3 coding DNA: TGTGCCAGCAGACAGGCGTTGAACACTGAAGCTTTCTTT.

The chain links TRBV5-4 to TRBJ1-2; D might be TRBD1 (6 bases). The CDR3 sequence is 14 residues long. Germline CDR1 and CDR2: SGHNT and YYREEE (reference sequence). V was clipped by 0 bases and J by 5 bases, with 11 bases between them. The CDR3 here is CASSLDRVYYGYTF. CDR3 DNA: TGTGCCAGCAGCTTGGACAGGGTGTATTATGGCTACACCTTC.

The J gene is TRBJ1-5, the V gene TRBV4-2; TRBD1 agrees at 7 bases. CDR1 is LGHNA and CDR2 is YNFKEQ in the germline V gene. V was clipped by 1 base and J by 7 bases; unmatched bases: 10. The CDR3 loop spans 16 amino acids. The DNA for the CDR3 is TGTGCCAGCAGCCAAGTTACAGGGGAGTTAGGACAGCCCCAGCATTTT. It codes for CASSQVTGELGQPQHF.

The CDR3 coding sequence is TGTGCCAGCAGCTTAGGGGGCGGGAGGAACACTGAAGCTTTCTTT. This translates into CASSLGGGRNTEAFF. This rearrangement joins TRBV13 to TRBJ1-1, with D uncertain. The V and J ends lost 0 bases and 1 base respectively, with 9 bases between them. In germline, CDR1 is PRHDT, CDR2 FYEKMQ (reference sequence). CDR3 size: 15 residues.

The CDR3 nucleotides read TGTGCCAGCTCACCACAGAGGGAATTTAACTATGGCTACACCTTC. This codes for CASSPQREFNYGYTF. This rearrangement joins TRBV18 to TRBJ1-2; unclear D gene. The length of the CDR3 is 15 residues. Deletions cut 1 base from V and 1 base from J, with 10 bases between. Germline CDR1 reads KGHSH; CDR2 reads LQKENI.

V and J are TRBV4-1 and TRBJ1-2; perhaps TRBD1 as D (6 bases). CDR1 and CDR2 (germline): MGHRA, YSYEKL. The CDR3 loop spans 16 amino acids. Trimming removed 2 bases from V and 6 bases from J, with 19 bases in between. The CDR3 DNA follows: TGCGCCAGCAGCCAAACGTCAATAAGAGGGGACAATGGCTACACCTTC. It specifies CASSQTSIRGDNGYTF.